These T cell receptor beta chains were read from a single sample in a study of cytomegalovirus exposure and HLA in healthy donors. Some clones are missing from TCRdb's copy, which holds only in-frame ones; the method was immunoSEQ multiplex PCR. The table shows 65,000 to 90,000 clones, with roughly 82% occurring only once. Sequences were obtained from PBMCs. Source of these receptors: a man in his 70s in good health and CMV-seronegative. The CDR3 runs from the conserved cysteine through the conserved F or W. Fields, in order: D gene, V gene, clone size, J gene, CDR3 protein, CDR3 DNA. A D gene is named only where the DNA matches it firmly. Some rows mark clone size as missing; the rest say once, few, many or name a class of expanded clone.

D gene: NA
V gene: TRBV9
clone size: few
J gene: TRBJ1-4
CDR3 protein: CASSLRGTNEKLFF
CDR3 DNA: TGTGCCAGCAGCCTCAGGGGAACTAATGAAAAACTGTTTTTT

D gene: NA
V gene: TRBV7-9
clone size: NA
J gene: TRBJ1-2
CDR3 protein: CASSLLSAPNYGYTF
CDR3 DNA: TGTGCCAGCAGCTTACTCAGCGCTCCTAACTATGGCTACACCTTC

D gene: NA
V gene: TRBV20-1
clone size: NA
J gene: TRBJ2-1
CDR3 protein: CSARTSNEQFF
CDR3 DNA: TGCAGTGCAAGGACAAGCAATGAGCAGTTCTTC

D gene: NA
V gene: TRBV10-3
clone size: NA
J gene: TRBJ1-2
CDR3 protein: CATQASYGYTF
CDR3 DNA: TGTGCCACACAGGCTAGCTATGGCTACACCTTC

D gene: TRBD2
V gene: TRBV10-1
clone size: NA
J gene: TRBJ2-5
CDR3 protein: CASSEGGAGGQETQYF
CDR3 DNA: TGCGCCAGCAGTGAGGGTGGAGCGGGAGGGCAAGAGACCCAGTACTTC

D gene: TRBD2
V gene: TRBV11-3
clone size: NA
J gene: TRBJ2-5
CDR3 protein: CASSYSGTPEETQYF
CDR3 DNA: TGTGCCAGCAGCTATAGCGGGACACCCGAAGAGACCCAGTACTTC

D gene: NA
V gene: TRBV6-5
clone size: NA
J gene: TRBJ1-3
CDR3 protein: CASRRESSGNTIYF
CDR3 DNA: TGTGCCAGCCGTCGGGAGAGCTCTGGAAACACCATATATTTT

D gene: NA
V gene: TRBV9
clone size: NA
J gene: TRBJ1-2
CDR3 protein: CASTTGGALNYGYTF
CDR3 DNA: TGTGCCAGCACCACGGGAGGGGCCCTTAACTATGGCTACACCTTC

D gene: NA
V gene: TRBV2
clone size: few
J gene: TRBJ2-2
CDR3 protein: CASSDPRQMSTGELFF
CDR3 DNA: TGTGCCAGCAGTGACCCAAGACAGATGTCCACCGGGGAGCTGTTTTTT

D gene: TRBD1
V gene: TRBV19
clone size: NA
J gene: TRBJ2-7
CDR3 protein: CASSPAGTGYEQYF
CDR3 DNA: TGTGCCAGTAGTCCTGCCGGGACAGGGTACGAGCAGTACTTC

D gene: NA
V gene: TRBV30
clone size: NA
J gene: TRBJ1-1
CDR3 protein: CAWSEQMNTEAFF
CDR3 DNA: TGTGCCTGGAGTGAACAGATGAACACTGAAGCTTTCTTT

D gene: NA
V gene: TRBV28
clone size: NA
J gene: TRBJ2-1
CDR3 protein: CASSDMGGPSYNEQFF
CDR3 DNA: TGTGCCAGCAGTGATATGGGGGGGCCCTCCTACAATGAGCAGTTCTTC

D gene: TRBD1
V gene: TRBV5-1
clone size: NA
J gene: TRBJ2-7
CDR3 protein: CASMTGQGGPYEQYF
CDR3 DNA: TGCGCCAGCATGACGGGACAGGGGGGCCCCTACGAGCAGTACTTC

D gene: NA
V gene: TRBV12-5
clone size: NA
J gene: TRBJ2-3
CDR3 protein: CASGSGLEPSTDTQYF
CDR3 DNA: TGTGCTAGTGGTTCGGGGTTGGAGCCGAGCACAGATACGCAGTATTTT

D gene: NA
V gene: TRBV6-6
clone size: NA
J gene: TRBJ1-5
CDR3 protein: CASSSGGGWHF
CDR3 DNA: TGTGCCAGCAGTTCGGGGGGTGGATGGCATTTT

D gene: NA
V gene: TRBV4-1
clone size: NA
J gene: TRBJ1-6
CDR3 protein: CASSQDIPTGMNSPLHF
CDR3 DNA: TGCGCCAGCAGCCAAGATATCCCCACAGGGATGAATTCACCCCTCCACTTT

D gene: NA
V gene: TRBV6-5
clone size: NA
J gene: TRBJ2-3
CDR3 protein: CASSYSRVSTDTQYF
CDR3 DNA: TGTGCCAGCAGTTACTCGCGCGTAAGCACAGATACGCAGTATTTT

D gene: NA
V gene: TRBV19
clone size: NA
J gene: TRBJ1-1
CDR3 protein: CASSINRVGTEAFF
CDR3 DNA: TGTGCCAGTAGTATTAACAGGGTGGGTACTGAAGCTTTCTTT

D gene: NA
V gene: TRBV10-1
clone size: NA
J gene: TRBJ2-1
CDR3 protein: CASSESEAPHEQFF
CDR3 DNA: TGCGCCAGCAGTGAGTCAGAAGCGCCCCATGAGCAGTTCTTC

D gene: TRBD2
V gene: TRBV4-3
clone size: few
J gene: TRBJ2-2
CDR3 protein: CASSLGEGLGELFF
CDR3 DNA: TGCGCCAGCAGCCTCGGGGAGGGACTCGGGGAGCTGTTTTTT